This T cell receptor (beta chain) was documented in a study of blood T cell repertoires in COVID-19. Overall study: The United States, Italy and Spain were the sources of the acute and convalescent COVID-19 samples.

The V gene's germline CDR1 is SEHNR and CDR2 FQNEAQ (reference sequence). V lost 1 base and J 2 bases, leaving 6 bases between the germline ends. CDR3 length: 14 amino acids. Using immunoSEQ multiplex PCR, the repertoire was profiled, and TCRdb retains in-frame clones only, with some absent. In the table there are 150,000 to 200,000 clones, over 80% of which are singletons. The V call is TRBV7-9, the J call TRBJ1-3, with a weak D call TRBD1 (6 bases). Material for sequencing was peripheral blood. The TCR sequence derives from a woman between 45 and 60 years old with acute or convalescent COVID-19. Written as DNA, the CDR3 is TGTGCCAGCAGCTTAGACAGGGCTGGAAACACCATATATTTT. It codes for CASSLDRAGNTIYF.